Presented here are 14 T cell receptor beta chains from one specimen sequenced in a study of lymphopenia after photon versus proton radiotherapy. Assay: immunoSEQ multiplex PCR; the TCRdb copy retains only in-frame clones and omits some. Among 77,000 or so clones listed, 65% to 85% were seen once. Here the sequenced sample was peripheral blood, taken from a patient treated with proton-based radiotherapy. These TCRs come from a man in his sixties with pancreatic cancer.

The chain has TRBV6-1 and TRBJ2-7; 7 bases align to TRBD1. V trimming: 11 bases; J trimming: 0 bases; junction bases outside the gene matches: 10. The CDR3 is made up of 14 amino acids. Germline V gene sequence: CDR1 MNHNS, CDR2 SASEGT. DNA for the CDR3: TGTGCCGCACAGCAAGACAGGGTCTCCTACGAGCAGTACTTC. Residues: CAAQQDRVSYEQYF.

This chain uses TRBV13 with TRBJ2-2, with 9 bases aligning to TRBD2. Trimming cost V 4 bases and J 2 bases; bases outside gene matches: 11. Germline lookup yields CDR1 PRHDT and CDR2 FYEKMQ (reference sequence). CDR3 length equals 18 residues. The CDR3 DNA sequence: TGTGCCAGCAGCTCAAGACAAATAGCGGGAGCAAACACCGGGGAGCTGTTTTTT. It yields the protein CASSSRQIAGANTGELFF.

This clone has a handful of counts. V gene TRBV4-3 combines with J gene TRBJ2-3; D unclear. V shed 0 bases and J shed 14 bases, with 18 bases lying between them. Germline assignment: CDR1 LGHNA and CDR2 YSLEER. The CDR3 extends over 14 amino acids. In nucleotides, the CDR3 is TGCGCCAGCAGCCAAGATCGAGGCCTGGGGTCGGTGTATTTT. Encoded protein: CASSQDRGLGSVYF.

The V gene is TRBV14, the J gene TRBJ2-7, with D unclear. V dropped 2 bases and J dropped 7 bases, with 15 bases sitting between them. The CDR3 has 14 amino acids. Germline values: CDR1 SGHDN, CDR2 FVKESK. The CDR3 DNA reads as TGTGCCAGCAGCCAACAGCTAGGCCTCGGGGAGCAGTACTTC. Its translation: CASSQQLGLGEQYF.

CDR3 protein: CASSLRGAQGDEQYF. CDR3 in DNA: TGTGCCAGCAGCTTACGGGGGGCCCAAGGCGACGAGCAGTACTTC. The chain combines TRBV11-3 with TRBJ2-7; perhaps TRBD2 as D (7 bases). The V end was cut by 2 bases, the J end by 5 bases, with 16 bases between. The CDR3 is 15 amino acids. Germline CDR1 SGHNT, CDR2 YENEEA.

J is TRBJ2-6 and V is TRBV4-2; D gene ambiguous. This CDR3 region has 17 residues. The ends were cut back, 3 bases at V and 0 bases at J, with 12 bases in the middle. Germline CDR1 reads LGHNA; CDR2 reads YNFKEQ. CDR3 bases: TGTGCCAGCAGCCACCAGACCGAGGCCTCTGGGGCCAACGTCCTGACTTTC. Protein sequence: CASSHQTEASGANVLTF.

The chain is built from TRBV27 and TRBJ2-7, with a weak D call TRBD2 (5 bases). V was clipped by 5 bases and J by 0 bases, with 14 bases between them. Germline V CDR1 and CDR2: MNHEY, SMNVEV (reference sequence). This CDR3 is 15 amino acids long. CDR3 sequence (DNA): TGTGCCAGCAGTGCCCCGGGGAGAGGCTCCTACGAGCAGTACTTC. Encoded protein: CASSAPGRGSYEQYF.

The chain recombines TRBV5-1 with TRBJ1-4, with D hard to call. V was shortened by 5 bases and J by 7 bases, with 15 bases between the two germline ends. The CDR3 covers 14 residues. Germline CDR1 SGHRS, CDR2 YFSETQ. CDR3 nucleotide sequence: TGCGCCAGCAGGCAACGGACGGGGATTGAAAAACTGTTTTTT. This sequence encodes CASRQRTGIEKLFF.

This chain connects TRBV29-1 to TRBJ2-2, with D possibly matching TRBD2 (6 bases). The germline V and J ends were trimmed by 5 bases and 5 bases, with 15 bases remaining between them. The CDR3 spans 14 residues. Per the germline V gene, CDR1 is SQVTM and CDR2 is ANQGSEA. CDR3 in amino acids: CSVLTGSGTGELFF. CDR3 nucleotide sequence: TGCAGCGTTCTAACCGGGAGTGGAACCGGGGAGCTGTTTTTT.

The CDR3 protein is CASSLARSGEQYF. Written as DNA, the CDR3 is TGTGCCAGCAGCTTAGCTAGGAGCGGGGAGCAGTACTTC. The V call is TRBV7-6, the J call TRBJ2-7, with D tentatively TRBD2 (6 bases). The germline gives CDR1 SGHVS, CDR2 FNYEAQ. Trimming took 0 bases from V and 7 from J, leaving 10 bases between them. This CDR3 is built from 13 residues.

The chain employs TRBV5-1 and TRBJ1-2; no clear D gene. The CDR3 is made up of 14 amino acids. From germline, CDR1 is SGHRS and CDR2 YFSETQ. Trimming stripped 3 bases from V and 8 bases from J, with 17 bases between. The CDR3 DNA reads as TGCGCCAGCAGCTCCAGTGATACGCACTTGGGCTACACCTTC. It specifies CASSSSDTHLGYTF. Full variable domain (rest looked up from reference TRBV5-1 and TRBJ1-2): KAGVTQTPRYLIKTRGQQVTLSCSPISGHRSVSWYQQTPGQGLQFLFEYFSETQRNKGNFPGRFSGRQFSNSRSEMNVSTLELGDSALYLCASSSSDTHLGYTFGSGTRLTVV.

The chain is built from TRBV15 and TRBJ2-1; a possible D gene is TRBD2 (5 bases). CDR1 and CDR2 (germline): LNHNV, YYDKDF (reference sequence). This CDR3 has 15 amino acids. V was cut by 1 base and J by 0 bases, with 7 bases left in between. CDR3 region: CATSRVRDSYNEQFF. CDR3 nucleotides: TGTGCCACCAGCAGAGTGAGGGACTCCTACAATGAGCAGTTCTTC.

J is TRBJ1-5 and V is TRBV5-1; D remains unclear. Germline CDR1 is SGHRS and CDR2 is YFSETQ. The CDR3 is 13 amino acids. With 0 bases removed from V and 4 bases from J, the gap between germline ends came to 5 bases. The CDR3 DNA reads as TGCGCCAGCAGCTTGGCCTTAAATCAGCCCCAGCATTTT. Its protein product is CASSLALNQPQHF.

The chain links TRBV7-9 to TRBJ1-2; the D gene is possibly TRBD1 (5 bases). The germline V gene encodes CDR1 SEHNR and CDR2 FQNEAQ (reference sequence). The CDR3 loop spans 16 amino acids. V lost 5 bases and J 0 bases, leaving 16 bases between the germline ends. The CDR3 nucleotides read TGTGCCAGCAGCCGATGGGTCAGGGCAGCTAACTATGGCTACACCTTC. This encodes CASSRWVRAANYGYTF.